A single sample gave rise to the 15 T cell receptor beta chains below, sequenced in a study of CD8+ T cells in alopecia areata. Sample treatment: oral pan-JAK inhibitor, 5-10 mg twice daily. It was cDNA, reverse transcribed from extracted RNA, that served as the sequencing template. Assay used: immunoSEQ multiplex PCR; TCRdb lists only in-frame clones, some missing. The table has 110,000 or so clones, 50% to 75% seen once. The sample here was CD8+ T cells sorted from blood, taken at week 4, from a patient treated with tofacitinib. These receptors originate from a human donor with alopecia areata.

This rearrangement joins TRBV19 to TRBJ2-7, with 7 bases that match TRBD1. Per the germline V gene, CDR1 is LNHDA and CDR2 is SQIVND (reference sequence). The junction had 1 base not matched to a gene; V was cut back by 5 bases and J by 3 bases. This CDR3 comprises 12 residues. The CDR3 nucleotides read TGTGCCAGTAGTGGGACAGACTACGAGCAGTACTTC. Residues: CASSGTDYEQYF.

The chain combines TRBV2 with TRBJ2-1; 9 bases line up with TRBD1. CDR1 is SNHLY and CDR2 is FYNNEI in the germline V gene. The CDR3 runs 15 residues. V shed 8 bases and J 9 bases; nucleotides not matched to a gene: 14. The CDR3 DNA follows: TGTGCCAGCGGGATTTGGACAGGGGTGGTGATTGAGCAGTTCTTC. Translation gives CASGIWTGVVIEQFF.

This chain links TRBV5-1 with TRBJ2-3, with 9 bases lining up with TRBD2. Trimming took 0 bases from V and 0 from J; bases not matched to a gene: 8. Per germline, CDR1 SGHRS and CDR2 YFSETQ. The CDR3 spans 18 residues. CDR3 protein: CASSLGLAGITSTDTQYF. DNA for the CDR3: TGCGCCAGCAGCTTGGGTCTAGCGGGGATTACTAGCACAGATACGCAGTATTTT.

The chain combines TRBV27 with TRBJ1-2; 8 bases align to TRBD1. Germline CDR1 MNHEY, CDR2 SMNVEV (reference sequence). This CDR3 spans 15 amino acids. Germline trimming cut 2 bases from V and 5 bases from J; bases unmatched to any gene: 7. This CDR3 reads CASSLGTGLGYGYTF. The CDR3, as DNA: TGTGCCAGCAGTTTAGGGACAGGTCTAGGATATGGCTACACCTTC.

The chain recombines TRBV29-1 with TRBJ1-1; tentative D call: TRBD1 (6 bases). The CDR3 has 13 residues. Trimming left V 7 bases short and J 4 bases short, with 16 bases between. Germline V gene data show CDR1 as SQVTM and CDR2 as ANQGSEA. CDR3 nucleotides: TGCAGCGACCAGGGAGAGGGGGGCACTGAAGCTTTCTTT. It encodes CSDQGEGGTEAFF.

In its sample, this clone was seen a few times. The chain uses TRBV29-1 and TRBJ1-1, with D hard to call. CDR3 length equals 12 residues. CDR1 is SQVTM and CDR2 is ANQGSEA in the germline V gene. V lost 4 bases and J lost 7, with 13 bases in between. The CDR3 spells CSVGRSNNEAFF. CDR3 nucleotides: TGCAGCGTTGGGCGATCCAATAATGAAGCTTTCTTT.

The chain links TRBV21-1 to TRBJ2-5; TRBD2 is the table's D call, not checked against the DNA. TRBV21-1 is termed a pseudogene. The CDR3 spans 14 residues. CDR3 in amino acids: CASSGENEQETQYF. CDR3 bases: TGTGCCTCCAGTGGAGAAAACGAACAAGAGACCCAGTACTTC.

The CDR3 loop reads CASSRSVSPLHF. In DNA, the CDR3 is TGTGCCAGCAGCCGGTCAGTTTCACCCCTCCACTTT. V gene TRBV13 combines with J gene TRBJ1-6, with no clear D. The germline V and J ends were trimmed by 5 bases and 9 bases, with 8 bases remaining between them. The CDR3 length is 12 residues. Germline V gene sequence: CDR1 PRHDT, CDR2 FYEKMQ (reference sequence).

The chain is built from TRBV30 and TRBJ2-7; TRBD2 matches 14 bases. With V trimmed by 3 bases and J by 1 base, 11 bases remained unmatched. This CDR3 has 18 amino acids. The germline gives CDR1 GTSNPN, CDR2 SVGIG (reference sequence). Here the CDR3 DNA reads TGTGCCTGGAGCGGAGCAGGACTAGCGGGGGGTCCGTCCTACGAGCAGTACTTC. Translated: CAWSGAGLAGGPSYEQYF.

V usage is TRBV29-1 and J usage is TRBJ1-1; D remains ambiguous. V shed 4 bases and J shed 1 base, with 7 bases lying between them. The CDR3 runs 12 residues. Germline loops: CDR1 SQVTM, CDR2 ANQGSEA. DNA of the CDR3: TGCAGCGTTGTGCTGGGGAACACTGAAGCTTTCTTT. Translation: CSVVLGNTEAFF.

This chain uses TRBV29-1 with TRBJ1-1; D might be TRBD1 (5 bases). Deletions cut 4 bases from V and 0 bases from J, with 12 bases between. The CDR3 is made up of 14 amino acids. Germline CDR1 reads SQVTM; CDR2 reads ANQGSEA. CDR3 loop: CSVVTAGLNTEAFF. The CDR3 coding sequence is TGCAGCGTTGTAACGGCGGGGCTGAACACTGAAGCTTTCTTT.

The chain recombines TRBV30 with TRBJ2-3, with 10 bases that match TRBD1. Germline trimming cut 7 bases from V and 3 bases from J; bases unmatched to any gene: 10. Germline loops: CDR1 GTSNPN, CDR2 SVGIG (reference sequence). This CDR3 has 15 amino acids. The CDR3 DNA is TGTGCCTCACCGGGACAGGGGTCACCAACAGATACGCAGTATTTT. Protein: CASPGQGSPTDTQYF.

The V call is TRBV4-1, the J call TRBJ2-7, with a weak D call TRBD2 (7 bases). V lost 4 bases and J lost 0, with 28 bases in between. Per the germline V gene, CDR1 is MGHRA and CDR2 is YSYEKL. The CDR3 has 20 residues. The CDR3 DNA sequence: TGCGCCAGCAGCCCCCGCCGGGCGCGGGGGCGAAAACCTAGCTCCTACGAGCAGTACTTC. Protein product: CASSPRRARGRKPSSYEQYF.

The chain carries TRBV28 and TRBJ2-7; D is ambiguous. The CDR3 has 13 residues. Between the trimmed V and J ends, which lost 1 base and 3 bases, there was a span of 7 bases. Germline CDR1 is MDHEN and CDR2 is SYDVKM. The CDR3 DNA is TGTGCCAGCAGTTTATACAGCAACTACGAGCAGTACTTC. Its protein is CASSLYSNYEQYF.

The chain joins TRBV4-1 to TRBJ1-1, with D possibly being TRBD1 (5 bases). Germline CDR1 and CDR2: MGHRA and YSYEKL. The CDR3 runs to 14 residues. V lost 4 bases and J lost 5, with 14 bases in between. The CDR3 DNA sequence: TGCGCCAGCAGCCTCAGCCAGGGAAGTACTGAAGCTTTCTTT. It codes for CASSLSQGSTEAFF.